This TCR beta chain appears in the sequencing data of a study of shared clonotypes between healthy human individuals. As for this clone: What it binds is unknown.

The method was immunoSEQ multiplex PCR; TCRdb's version includes in-frame clones alone and lacks a portion of them. The repertoire consists of 450,000 to 500,000 clones, with 60% to 85% occurring once and the leading ten covering 10% to 15%. Regarding the study as a whole: An expected dependence of interdonor clonotype sharing on sequencing depth was noted.

Sequenced material: PBMCs. This TCR was sampled from a woman in her thirties or forties in good health. Some clones in this sample may be carry-over from other donors' samples.

The CDR3 loop reads CSTDSTSTGELFF. The CDR3 DNA reads TGCAGCACGGACAGCACGAGCACCGGGGAGCTGTTTTTT. The rearrangement joins TRBV29-1 to TRBJ2-2; perhaps TRBD1 as D (6 bases). The CDR3 totals 13 residues. V lost 8 bases and J lost 4, with 14 bases in between. Per germline, CDR1 SQVTM and CDR2 ANQGSEA.